This T cell receptor beta chain was sequenced for a study of cytomegalovirus exposure and HLA in healthy donors. Overall study: Drawn from HLA-typed donors, 83 million or so unique TCRs were held in an early data release.

With respect to this clone: Its antigen is undetermined.

PCR amplification relied on 60 Vbeta primers (plus 13 Jbeta primers). Profiled with immunoSEQ multiplex PCR; TCRdb holds only in-frame clones, not every one. Of 150,000 to 200,000 clones in the sample, 80% to 85% were seen once. Study-wide results and caveats: Upon later analysis, HLA-associated TCR beta chains proved more clonally expanded than other, equally common chains. Reportedly, diagnosis of cytomegalovirus status by the classifier showed high specificity and sensitivity.

The CDR3 spans 15 residues. In germline, CDR1 is MNHEY, CDR2 SVGAGI. Trimming cost V 0 bases and J 5 bases; bases outside gene matches: 3. Sequenced: PBMCs. The V call is TRBV6-5, the J call TRBJ1-4; 7 bases fit TRBD1. The origin of this receptor is a woman aged 25 to 39 in good health and CMV-seronegative. The DNA of the CDR3 is TGTGCCAGCAGTTACTCGGGACAGAACAATGAAAAACTGTTTTTT. Residues: CASSYSGQNNEKLFF.